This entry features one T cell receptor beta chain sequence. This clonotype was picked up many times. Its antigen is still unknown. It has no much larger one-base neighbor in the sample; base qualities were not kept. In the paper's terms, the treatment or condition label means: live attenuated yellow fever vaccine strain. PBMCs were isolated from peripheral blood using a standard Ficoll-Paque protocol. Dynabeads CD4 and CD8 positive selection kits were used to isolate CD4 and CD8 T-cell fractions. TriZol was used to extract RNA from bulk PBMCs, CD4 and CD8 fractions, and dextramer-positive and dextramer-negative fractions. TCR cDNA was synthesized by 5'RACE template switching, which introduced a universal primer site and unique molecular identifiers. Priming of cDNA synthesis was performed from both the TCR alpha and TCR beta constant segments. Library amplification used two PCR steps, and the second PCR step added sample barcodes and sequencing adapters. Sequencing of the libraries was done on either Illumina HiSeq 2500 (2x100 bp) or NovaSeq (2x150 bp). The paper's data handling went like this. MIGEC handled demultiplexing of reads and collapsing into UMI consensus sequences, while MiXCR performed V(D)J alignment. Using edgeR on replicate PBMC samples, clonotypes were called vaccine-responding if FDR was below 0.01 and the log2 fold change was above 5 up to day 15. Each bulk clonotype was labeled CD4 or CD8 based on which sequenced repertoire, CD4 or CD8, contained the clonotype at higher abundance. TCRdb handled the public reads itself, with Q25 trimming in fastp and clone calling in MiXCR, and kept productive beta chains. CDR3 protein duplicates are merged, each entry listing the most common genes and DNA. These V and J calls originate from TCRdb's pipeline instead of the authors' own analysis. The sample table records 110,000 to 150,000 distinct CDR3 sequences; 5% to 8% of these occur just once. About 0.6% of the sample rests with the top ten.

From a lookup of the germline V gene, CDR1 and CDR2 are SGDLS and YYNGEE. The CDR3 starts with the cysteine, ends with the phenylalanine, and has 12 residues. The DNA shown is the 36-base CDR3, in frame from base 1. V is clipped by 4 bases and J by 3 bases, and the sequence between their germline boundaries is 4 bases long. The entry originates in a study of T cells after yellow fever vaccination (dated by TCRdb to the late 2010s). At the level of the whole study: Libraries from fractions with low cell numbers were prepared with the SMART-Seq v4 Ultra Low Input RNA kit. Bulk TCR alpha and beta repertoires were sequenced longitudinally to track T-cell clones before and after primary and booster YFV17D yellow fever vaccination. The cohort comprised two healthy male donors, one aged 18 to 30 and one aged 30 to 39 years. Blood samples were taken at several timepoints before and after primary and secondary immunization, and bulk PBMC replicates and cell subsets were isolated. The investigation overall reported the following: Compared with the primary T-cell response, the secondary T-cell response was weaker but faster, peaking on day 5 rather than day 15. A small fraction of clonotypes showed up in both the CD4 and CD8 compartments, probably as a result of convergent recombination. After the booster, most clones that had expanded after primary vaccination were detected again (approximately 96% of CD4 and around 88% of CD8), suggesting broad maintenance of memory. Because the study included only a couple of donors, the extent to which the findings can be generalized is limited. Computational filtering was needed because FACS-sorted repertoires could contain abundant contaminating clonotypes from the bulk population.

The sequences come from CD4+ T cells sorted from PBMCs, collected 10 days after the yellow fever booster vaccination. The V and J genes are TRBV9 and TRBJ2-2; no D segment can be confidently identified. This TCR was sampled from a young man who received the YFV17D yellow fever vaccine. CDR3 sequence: CASSPHTGELFF. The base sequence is TGTGCCAGCAGCCCCCACACCGGGGAGCTGTTTTTT. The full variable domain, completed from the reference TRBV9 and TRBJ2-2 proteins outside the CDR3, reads DSGVTQTPKHLITATGQRVTLRCSPRSGDLSVYWYQQSLDQGLQFLIQYYNGEERAKGNILERFSAQQFPDLHSELNLSSLELGDSALYFCASSPHTGELFFGEGSRLTVL.